The clone carrying this T cell receptor beta chain was seen a few times. The antigen is undetermined. V gave up 2 bases and J gave up 10 bases, with 3 bases separating them. The CDR3 loop spans 8 amino acids. Germline V lookup: CDR1 DFQATT, CDR2 SNEGSKA (reference sequence). Peripheral blood genomic DNA, not sorted cells or RNA, was the template. Rearranged V-D-J TRB sequences were amplified with a mixed TRB-A/B primer pool. Each CDR3 protein gets one entry after TCRdb re-called the multiplex PCR reads with MiXCR. The sample includes about 5,000 distinct CDR3 sequences, roughly 19% seen only once; the top ten take around 9.3%. This entry belongs to a study of T cell repertoires in aging, cancer and after chemotherapy. Whole-study context: Repeat sampling of healthy donors over several months to years showed clear clonal overlap. Study-level results: No conclusions about immunological memory after chemotherapy can be drawn from the repertoire data. Healthy donors lost TCR diversity with age mainly through richness, cancer patients through richness and evenness. Age-matched healthy donors had significantly more diverse, less clonal blood TCR repertoires than untreated cancer patients.

This TCR derives from a human donor in good health. The donor label of this sample is uncertain. Material for sequencing was blood. The rearrangement links TRBV20-1 to TRBJ2-7; no clear D. In DNA form, the CDR3 reads TGCAGTGCTAGAAGTCAGTACTTC. Translated, it gives CSARSQYF.